This note documents a single T cell receptor (beta chain) sequence. The antigen is unknown. The entry originates in a study of cytomegalovirus exposure and HLA in healthy donors. Overall study results and limits: Most TCRs appeared rarely, but some public TCRs recurred in many donors. Reported results showed that the classifier diagnosed cytomegalovirus status with high specificity and sensitivity. Specificity of a few CMV-associated chains for CMV antigens was verified in vitro.

Only in-frame clones appear in the TCRdb table, and some are missing; sequencing was by immunoSEQ multiplex PCR. The table lists about 170,000 clones, around nine tenths of them singletons. A roughly 120-subject validation cohort, separate from the approximately 690-subject first cohort, supplied the donors. Germline V gives CDR1 SGHRS, CDR2 YFSETQ. The CDR3 has 15 residues. The germline V and J ends were trimmed by 3 bases and 3 bases, with 12 bases remaining between them. Sequenced input: PBMCs. This receptor was obtained from a man aged 18 to 29 in good health and CMV-seropositive. The chain uses TRBV5-1 and TRBJ2-2, with D possibly being TRBD1 (5 bases). This chain's CDR3 is CASSSRVGDTGELFF. CDR3 nucleotides: TGCGCCAGCAGCTCCAGGGTCGGCGACACCGGGGAGCTGTTTTTT.